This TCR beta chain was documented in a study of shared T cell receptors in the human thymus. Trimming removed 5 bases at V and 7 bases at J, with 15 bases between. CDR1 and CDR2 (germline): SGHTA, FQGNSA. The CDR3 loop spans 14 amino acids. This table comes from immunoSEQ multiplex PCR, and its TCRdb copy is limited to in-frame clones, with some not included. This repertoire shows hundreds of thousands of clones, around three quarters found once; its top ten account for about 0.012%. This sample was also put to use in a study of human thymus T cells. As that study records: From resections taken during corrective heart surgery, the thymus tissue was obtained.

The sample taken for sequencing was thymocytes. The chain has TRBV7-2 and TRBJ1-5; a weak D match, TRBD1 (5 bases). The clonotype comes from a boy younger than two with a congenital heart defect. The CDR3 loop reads CASSRGQGRQPQHF. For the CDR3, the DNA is TGTGCCAGCAGCCGCGGCCAGGGTCGACAGCCCCAGCATTTT.